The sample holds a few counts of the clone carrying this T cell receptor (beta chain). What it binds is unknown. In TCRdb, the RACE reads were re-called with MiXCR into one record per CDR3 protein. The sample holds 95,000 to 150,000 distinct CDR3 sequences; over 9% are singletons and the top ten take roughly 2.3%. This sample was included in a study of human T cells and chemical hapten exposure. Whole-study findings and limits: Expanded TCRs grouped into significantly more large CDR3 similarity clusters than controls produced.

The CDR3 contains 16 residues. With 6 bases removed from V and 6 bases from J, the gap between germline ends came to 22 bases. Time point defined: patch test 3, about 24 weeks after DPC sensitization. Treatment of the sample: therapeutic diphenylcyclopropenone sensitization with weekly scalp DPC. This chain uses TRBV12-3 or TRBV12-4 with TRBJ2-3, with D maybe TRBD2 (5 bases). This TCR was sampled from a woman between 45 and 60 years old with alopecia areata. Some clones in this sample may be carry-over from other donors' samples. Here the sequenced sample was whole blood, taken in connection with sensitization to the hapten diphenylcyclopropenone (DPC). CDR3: CASSRTGIPKYDTQYF. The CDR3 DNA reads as TGTGCCAGCAGCCGGACCGGGATCCCAAAATACGATACGCAGTATTTT.